The 17 T cell receptor beta chains reported below all come from one sample, sequenced in a study of CD8 T cells in Susac syndrome. Random hexamers were used to reverse transcribe the RNA input (about 0.5 to 1 ug). One entry per CDR3 protein, called by TCRdb with MiXCR from the immunoSEQ multiplex PCR reads. The table records 200,000 to 250,000 distinct CDR3 sequences, roughly nine tenths of them present only once. Input material: CD8+ T cells from PBMCs. The receptor source for this set is a human donor with multiple sclerosis.

This chain uses TRBV15 with TRBJ2-2; TRBD2 matches 12 bases. The CDR3 runs 16 residues. Germline-derived CDR1 and CDR2 are LNHNV and YYDKDF (reference sequence). V lost 5 bases, J lost 6 bases, and 7 bases stayed unmatched. The chain's CDR3 is CATSPLLAGGPGELFF. In DNA form, the CDR3 reads TGTGCCACCAGCCCTTTACTAGCGGGGGGTCCCGGGGAGCTGTTTTTT.

The V call is TRBV12-3 or TRBV12-4, the J call TRBJ2-3; D remains unclear. V was shortened by 8 bases and J by 1 base, with 7 bases between the two germline ends. The CDR3 covers 12 residues. CDR3 sequence reads: CASSLRTDTQYF. The CDR3 DNA follows: TGTGCCAGCTCGCTCCGCACAGATACGCAGTATTTT.

The V and J genes are TRBV4-3 and TRBJ2-1, with D hard to call. This CDR3 region has 16 residues. Germline CDR1 is LGHNA and CDR2 is YSLEER. V dropped 0 bases and J dropped 2 bases, with 11 bases sitting between them. For the CDR3, the DNA is TGCGCCAGCAGCCAAGATCGCGAACTAACCTACAATGAGCAGTTCTTC. Translating gives CASSQDRELTYNEQFF.

This chain joins TRBV9 and TRBJ1-2; 8 bases are a match to TRBD1. Germline CDR1 and CDR2: SGDLS and YYNGEE. The CDR3 length is 15 residues. Germline trimming cut 5 bases from V and 6 bases from J; bases unmatched to any gene: 12. Here the CDR3 reads CASRLRSTGENGYTF. CDR3 DNA: TGTGCCAGCAGGCTGAGATCGACAGGGGAGAATGGCTACACCTTC.

This clonotype was found once. This chain joins TRBV4-3 and TRBJ2-5; 8 nucleotides match TRBD2. Trimming cost V 0 bases and J 5 bases; bases outside gene matches: 11. This CDR3 contains 17 residues. Germline loops: CDR1 LGHNA, CDR2 YSLEER. CDR3 nucleotide sequence: TGCGCCAGCAGCCAAGATGGGCACGCTCGCGGGGGGGAGACCCAGTACTTC. Translated: CASSQDGHARGGETQYF.

The chain carries TRBV6-1 and TRBJ2-5; D is possibly TRBD1 or TRBD2 (7 bases each). CDR3 length: 15 amino acids. Germline loops: CDR1 MNHNS, CDR2 SASEGT. The V end was cut by 5 bases, the J end by 8 bases, with 21 bases between. The CDR3 sequence is CASSLNSQGGFTQYF. The DNA of the CDR3 is TGTGCCAGCAGTCTGAATTCGCAGGGGGGGTTCACCCAGTACTTC.

The genes are TRBV7-9 and TRBJ1-1, with D unclear. The CDR3 contains 13 residues. The V end lost 4 bases, the J end lost 1 base, and 7 bases lay between the germline ends. Germline V gene lookup returns CDR1 SEHNR and CDR2 FQNEAQ (reference sequence). The CDR3 coding sequence is TGTGCCAGCAGCTGGCCACGGAACACTGAAGCTTTCTTT. Protein product: CASSWPRNTEAFF.

The chain recombines TRBV5-6 with TRBJ2-5; D possibly corresponds to TRBD2 (5 bases). V gave up 4 bases and J gave up 4 bases, with 11 bases separating them. Germline CDR1 reads SGHDT; CDR2 reads YYEEEE. This CDR3 comprises 13 residues. The CDR3 nucleotides read TGTGCCAGCAGCCCCGTTGGGAGAGAGACCCAGTACTTC. It yields the protein CASSPVGRETQYF.

The chain joins TRBV27 to TRBJ2-5; D is unresolved. The V and J ends lost 6 bases and 5 bases respectively, with 7 bases between them. The germline V gene has CDR1 MNHEY and CDR2 SMNVEV (reference sequence). The CDR3 is made up of 11 amino acids. Here the CDR3 DNA reads TGTGCCAGCAGCTCCGGGGAGACCCAGTACTTC. Its translation: CASSSGETQYF.

The chain uses TRBV6-5 and TRBJ2-6; D not certain. V was cut by 5 bases and J by 1 base, with 9 bases left in between. This CDR3 region has 15 residues. Germline CDR1 MNHEY, CDR2 SVGAGI. For the CDR3, the DNA is TGTGCCAGCAGTCCCTACGATTCTGGGGCCAACGTCCTGACTTTC. Residues: CASSPYDSGANVLTF.

The genes are TRBV7-9 and TRBJ2-2, with D possibly being TRBD1 (5 bases). The germline gives CDR1 SEHNR, CDR2 FQNEAQ (reference sequence). V dropped 1 base and J dropped 1 base, with 7 bases sitting between them. CDR3 size: 15 residues. CDR3 region: CASSLVQGNTGELFF. Written as DNA, the CDR3 is TGTGCCAGCAGCTTAGTCCAGGGGAACACCGGGGAGCTGTTTTTT.

The chain couples TRBV6-1 to TRBJ1-5; 7 bases match TRBD1. Germline lookup yields CDR1 MNHNS and CDR2 SASEGT. CDR3 size: 17 residues. J was trimmed by 3 bases and V by 8 bases; bases with no gene match: 16. Here the CDR3 reads CASGRRGPRGPNQPQHF. DNA for the CDR3: TGTGCCAGCGGACGGAGGGGTCCTAGGGGGCCCAATCAGCCCCAGCATTTT.

The chain recombines TRBV19 with TRBJ2-1, with TRBD2 identical over 9 bases. The junction had 11 bases not matched to a gene; V was cut back by 11 bases and J by 3 bases. The CDR3 has 15 residues. Per the germline V gene, CDR1 is LNHDA and CDR2 is SQIVND (reference sequence). CDR3 in amino acids: CASTPELAGYNEQFF. DNA of the CDR3: TGTGCCTCTACCCCAGAACTAGCGGGCTACAATGAGCAGTTCTTC. Drawing the rest from reference TRBV19 and TRBJ2-1, the complete variable domain is DGGITQSPKYLFRKEGQNVTLSCEQNLNHDAMYWYRQDPGQGLRLIYYSQIVNDFQKGDIAEGYSVSREKKESFPLTVTSAQKNPTAFYLCASTPELAGYNEQFFGPGTRLTVL.

The chain links TRBV5-1 to TRBJ2-7; no clear D gene. The CDR3 totals 14 residues. V was clipped by 0 bases and J by 5 bases, with 12 bases between them. Germline V gene data show CDR1 as SGHRS and CDR2 as YFSETQ. The CDR3 bases are TGCGCCAGCAGCTTGGCCGGGTTTTCCCACGAGCAGTACTTC. The encoded protein is CASSLAGFSHEQYF. The entire variable domain, with the rest obtained from reference TRBV5-1 and TRBJ2-7, is as follows: KAGVTQTPRYLIKTRGQQVTLSCSPISGHRSVSWYQQTPGQGLQFLFEYFSETQRNKGNFPGRFSGRQFSNSRSEMNVSTLELGDSALYLCASSLAGFSHEQYFGPGTRLTVT.

This chain joins TRBV19 and TRBJ1-5; a weak D match, TRBD1 (5 bases). Germline V gives CDR1 LNHDA, CDR2 SQIVND (reference sequence). Trimming shortened V by 4 bases and J by 0 bases, and 13 bases separated the two germline ends. This CDR3 is built from 16 residues. The CDR3 DNA sequence: TGTGCCAGTAGTAAGGCTGCGGGGCATAGCAATCAGCCCCAGCATTTT. This codes for CASSKAAGHSNQPQHF.

The V gene is TRBV10-3, the J gene TRBJ1-1; TRBD1 aligns across 10 bases. This CDR3 is built from 17 residues. V gave up 3 bases and J gave up 5 bases; unmatched junction bases: 12. CDR1 is ENHRY, CDR2 SYGVKD, per germline. The CDR3 loop reads CAISELGGDRGGTEAFF. For the CDR3, the DNA is TGTGCCATCAGTGAACTCGGAGGGGACAGGGGTGGAACTGAAGCTTTCTTT.

V gene TRBV13 combines with J gene TRBJ2-7, with D possibly called TRBD1 or TRBD2 (5 bases each). Germline lookup yields CDR1 PRHDT and CDR2 FYEKMQ (reference sequence). The CDR3 is made up of 13 amino acids. Trimming removed 0 bases at V and 6 bases at J, with 9 bases between. The CDR3: CASSLGGAAEQYF. In DNA, the CDR3 is TGTGCCAGCAGCTTAGGCGGGGCGGCCGAGCAGTACTTC.